The clone carrying this T cell receptor beta chain showed up many times. Its antigen remains unidentified. The source of the sample is a study of T-cell reconstitution after alpha-beta-depleted transplantation in children. The study's findings and limits: There were reportedly several hundred expanded graft clones from which alpha-beta T cells came about two months after transplant.

This CDR3 comprises 15 residues. V was clipped by 4 bases and J by 4 bases; unmatched bases: 9. From germline, CDR1 is MNHEY and CDR2 SVGAGI. TCRbeta library preparation incorporated unique molecular identifiers. A single record per CDR3 protein comes from TCRdb applying MiXCR to the PCR reads. The profile shows around 180,000 distinct CDR3 sequences, 11% of them singletons. This material consisted of PBMCs, taken before TCRalphabeta/CD19-depleted stem cell transplant. The chain recombines TRBV6-5 with TRBJ1-1; TRBD1 matches 7 bases. This TCR was recovered from a boy aged 2-9 years with acute myeloid leukemia, due to receive a stem cell transplant. The CDR3 loop reads CASSSETGRGTEAFF. DNA of the CDR3: TGTGCCAGCAGTTCCGAGACAGGGCGGGGCACTGAAGCTTTCTTT.